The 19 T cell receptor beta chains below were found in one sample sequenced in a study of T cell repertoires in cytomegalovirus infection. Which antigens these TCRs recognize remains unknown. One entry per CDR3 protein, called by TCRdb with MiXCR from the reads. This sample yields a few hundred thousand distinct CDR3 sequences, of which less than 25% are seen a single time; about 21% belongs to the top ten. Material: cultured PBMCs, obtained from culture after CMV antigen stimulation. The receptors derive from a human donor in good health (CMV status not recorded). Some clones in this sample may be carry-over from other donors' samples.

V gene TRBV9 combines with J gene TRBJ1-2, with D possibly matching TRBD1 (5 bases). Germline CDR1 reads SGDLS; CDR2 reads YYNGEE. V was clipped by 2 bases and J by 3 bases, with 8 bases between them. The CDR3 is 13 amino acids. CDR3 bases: TGTGCCAGCAGCGTCGACAGAGACTATGGCTACACCTTC. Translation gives CASSVDRDYGYTF.

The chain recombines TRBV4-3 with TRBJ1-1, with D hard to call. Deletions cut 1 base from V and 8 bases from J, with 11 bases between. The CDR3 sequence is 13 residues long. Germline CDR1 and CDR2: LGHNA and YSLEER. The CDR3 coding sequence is TGCGCCAGCAGCCAAGTTGGACTTCCCGAAGCTTTCTTT. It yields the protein CASSQVGLPEAFF.

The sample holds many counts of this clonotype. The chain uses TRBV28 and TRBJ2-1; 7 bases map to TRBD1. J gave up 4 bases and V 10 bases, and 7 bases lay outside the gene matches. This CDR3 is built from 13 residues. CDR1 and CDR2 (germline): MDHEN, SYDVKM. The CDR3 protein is CATRDSLYNEQFF. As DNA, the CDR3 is TGTGCCACCCGGGACAGCTTATACAATGAGCAGTTCTTC.

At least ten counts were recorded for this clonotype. The CDR3 is CASSLQVGRGENIQYF. The CDR3 DNA is TGTGCCAGCAGCTTACAGGTCGGGAGGGGTGAGAACATTCAGTACTTC. The V gene is TRBV7-2, the J gene TRBJ2-4, with TRBD2 matching 8 bases. Germline CDR1 SGHTA, CDR2 FQGNSA. The J segment lost 7 bases and the V segment lost 2 bases, leaving 10 bases of the junction unmatched. The CDR3 length is 16 residues.

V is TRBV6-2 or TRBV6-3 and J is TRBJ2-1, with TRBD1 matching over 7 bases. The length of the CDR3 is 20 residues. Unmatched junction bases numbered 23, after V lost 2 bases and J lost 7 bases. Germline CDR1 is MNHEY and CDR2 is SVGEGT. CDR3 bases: TGTGCCAGCAGTTACCCCCGGGACAGCGAAGGGCTACCCCGAAGGAATGAGCAGTTCTTC. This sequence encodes CASSYPRDSEGLPRRNEQFF.

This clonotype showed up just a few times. For the CDR3, the DNA is TGTGCCAGCAGCTTGGAAGGGCCCTACACCGGGGAGCTGTTTTTT. Protein product: CASSLEGPYTGELFF. The chain uses TRBV5-5 and TRBJ2-2, with D unclear. The length of the CDR3 is 15 residues. V was cut by 0 bases and J by 3 bases, with 9 bases left in between. CDR1 and CDR2 (germline): SGHKS, YYEKEE (reference sequence).

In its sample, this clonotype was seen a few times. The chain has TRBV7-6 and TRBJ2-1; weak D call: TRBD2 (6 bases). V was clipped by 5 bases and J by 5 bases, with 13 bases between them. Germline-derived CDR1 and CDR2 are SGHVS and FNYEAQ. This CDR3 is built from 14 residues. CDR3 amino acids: CASSAFSGNNEQFF. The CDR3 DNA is TGTGCCAGCAGCGCCTTTAGCGGAAACAATGAGCAGTTCTTC.

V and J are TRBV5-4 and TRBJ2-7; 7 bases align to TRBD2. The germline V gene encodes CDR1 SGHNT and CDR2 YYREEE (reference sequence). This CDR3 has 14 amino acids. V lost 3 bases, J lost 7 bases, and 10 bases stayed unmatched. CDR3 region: CASSYGGGRGEQYF. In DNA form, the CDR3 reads TGTGCCAGCAGCTACGGGGGAGGGCGGGGTGAGCAGTACTTC. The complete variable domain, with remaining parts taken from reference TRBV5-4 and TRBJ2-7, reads ETGVTQSPTHLIKTRGQQVTLRCSSQSGHNTVSWYQQALGQGPQFIFQYYREEENGRGNFPPRFSGLQFPNYSSELNVNALELDDSALYLCASSYGGGRGEQYFGPGTRLTVT.

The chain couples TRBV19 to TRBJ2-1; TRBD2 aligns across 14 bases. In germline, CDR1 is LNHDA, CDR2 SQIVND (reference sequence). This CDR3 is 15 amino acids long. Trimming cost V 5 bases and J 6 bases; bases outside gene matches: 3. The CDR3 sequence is CASSRGTSGSNEQFF. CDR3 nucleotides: TGTGCCAGTAGTCGTGGGACTAGCGGGAGCAATGAGCAGTTCTTC.

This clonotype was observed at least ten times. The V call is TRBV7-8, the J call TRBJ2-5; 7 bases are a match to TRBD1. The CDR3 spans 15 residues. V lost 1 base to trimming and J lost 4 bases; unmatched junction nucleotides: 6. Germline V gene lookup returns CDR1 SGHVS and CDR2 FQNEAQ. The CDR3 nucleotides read TGTGCCAGCAGCTTAGAAGGGGGCCGGGCAGAGACCCAGTACTTC. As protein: CASSLEGGRAETQYF.

The CDR3, as DNA: TGCAGTGCGCTTAGGACTAGCGGGAGAAATGAGCAGTTCTTC. This translates into CSALRTSGRNEQFF. The V call is TRBV20-1, the J call TRBJ2-1; 13 positions match TRBD2. The V gene end was trimmed by 6 bases and the J gene end by 7 bases; junction bases not matched to a gene: 6. CDR1 and CDR2 (germline): DFQATT, SNEGSKA (reference sequence). The CDR3 consists of 14 residues.

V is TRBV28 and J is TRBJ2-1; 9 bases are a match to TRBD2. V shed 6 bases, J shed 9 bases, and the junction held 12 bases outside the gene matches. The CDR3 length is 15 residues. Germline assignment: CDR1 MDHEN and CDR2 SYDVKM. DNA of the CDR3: TGTGCCAGCAGAGGAGCTTCAAGCGGGAGGCTTGAGCAGTTCTTC. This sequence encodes CASRGASSGRLEQFF.

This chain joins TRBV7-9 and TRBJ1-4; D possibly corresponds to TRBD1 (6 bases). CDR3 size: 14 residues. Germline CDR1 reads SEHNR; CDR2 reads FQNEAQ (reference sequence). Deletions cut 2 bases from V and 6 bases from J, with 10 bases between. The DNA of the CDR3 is TGTGCCAGCAGCTTATCAGGGGAGGATGAAAAACTGTTTTTT. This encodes CASSLSGEDEKLFF.

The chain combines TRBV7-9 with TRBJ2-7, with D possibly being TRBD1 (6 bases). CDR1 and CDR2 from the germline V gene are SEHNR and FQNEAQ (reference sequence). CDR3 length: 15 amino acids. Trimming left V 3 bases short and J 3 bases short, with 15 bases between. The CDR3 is CASSFSGRGHYEQYF. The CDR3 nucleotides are TGTGCCAGCAGCTTCTCGGGCAGGGGCCACTACGAGCAGTACTTC.

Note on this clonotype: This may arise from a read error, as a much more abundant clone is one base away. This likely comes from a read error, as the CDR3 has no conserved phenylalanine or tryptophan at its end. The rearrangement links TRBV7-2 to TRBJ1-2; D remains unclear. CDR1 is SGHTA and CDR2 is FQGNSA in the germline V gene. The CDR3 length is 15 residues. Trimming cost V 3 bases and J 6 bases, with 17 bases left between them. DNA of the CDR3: TGTGCCAGCAGCTTTTGGGCCGCGGGGAAAGATGGCTACACCTCC. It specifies CASSFWAAGKDGYTS.

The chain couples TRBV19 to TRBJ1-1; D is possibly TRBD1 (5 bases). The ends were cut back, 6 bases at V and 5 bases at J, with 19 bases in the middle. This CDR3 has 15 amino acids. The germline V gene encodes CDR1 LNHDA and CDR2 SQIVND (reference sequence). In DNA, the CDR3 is TGTGCCAGTAGCCACCCTTCGGCGGGGCGGACTGAAGCTTTCTTT. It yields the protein CASSHPSAGRTEAFF.

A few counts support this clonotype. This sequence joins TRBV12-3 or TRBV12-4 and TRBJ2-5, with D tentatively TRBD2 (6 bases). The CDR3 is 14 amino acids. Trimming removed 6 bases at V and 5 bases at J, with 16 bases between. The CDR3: CASSPGSREETQYF. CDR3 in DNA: TGTGCCAGCAGCCCCGGGAGCCGTGAGGAGACCCAGTACTTC.

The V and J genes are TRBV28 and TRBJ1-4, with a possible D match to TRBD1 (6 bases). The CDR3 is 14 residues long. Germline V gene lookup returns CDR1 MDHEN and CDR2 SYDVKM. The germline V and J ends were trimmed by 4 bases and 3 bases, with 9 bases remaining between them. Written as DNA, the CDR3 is TGTGCCAGCAGTTCCAGGGGCTCTAATGAAAAACTGTTTTTT. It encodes CASSSRGSNEKLFF.

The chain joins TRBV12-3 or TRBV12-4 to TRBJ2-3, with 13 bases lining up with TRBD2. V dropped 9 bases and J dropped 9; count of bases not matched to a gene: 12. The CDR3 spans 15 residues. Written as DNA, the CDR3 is TGTGCCAGTACTCCTCCGGGACTAGCGGGACCAACGCAGTATTTT. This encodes CASTPPGLAGPTQYF.